Listed below are T cell receptor beta chains from one sample, sequenced in a study of blood T cell repertoires in COVID-19. Produced via immunoSEQ multiplex PCR; TCRdb's table is partial and in-frame only. Among almost 55,000 clones listed, approximately 81% were seen once. The specimen was peripheral blood. These receptors were collected from a man aged 50-59 years with acute or convalescent COVID-19. The CDR3 runs from the conserved cysteine through the conserved F or W. A D gene is named only where the DNA matches it firmly. Size values are once, few and many counts, or a class for expanded clones, and some rows have none.

D gene,CDR3 length,clone size,V gene,J gene,CDR3 protein,CDR3 DNA
.,16,once,TRBV5-1,TRBJ1-3,CASSPRGGSAGNTIYF,TGCGCCAGCAGCCCGAGGGGGGGTTCTGCTGGAAACACCATATATTTT
TRBD1,14,.,TRBV6-4,TRBJ2-3,CASSEGQGPGTQYF,TGTGCCAGCAGTGAGGGACAGGGGCCAGGTACGCAGTATTTT
TRBD2,13,few,TRBV19,TRBJ2-7,CASSMRRGDEQYF,TGTGCCAGTAGTATGAGGCGGGGGGACGAGCAGTACTTC
TRBD1,15,.,TRBV6-1,TRBJ2-1,CASSEATGGWGEQFF,TGTGCCAGCAGTGAGGCGACAGGGGGCTGGGGTGAGCAGTTCTTC
.,16,.,TRBV27,TRBJ2-5,CASRPGSAGIGETQYF,TGTGCCAGCAGACCCGGGTCGGCAGGGATAGGAGAGACCCAGTACTTC
.,12,.,TRBV6-6,TRBJ2-7,CASSYEPGEQYF,TGTGCCAGCAGTTACGAACCCGGCGAGCAGTACTTC
TRBD1,15,.,TRBV5-1,TRBJ1-2,CASSLRTGEAYGYTF,TGCGCCAGCAGCCTCCGGACAGGGGAGGCCTATGGCTACACCTTC
.,16,.,TRBV5-6,TRBJ1-4,CASSPNGGATNEKLFF,TGTGCCAGCAGCCCCAATGGGGGGGCAACTAATGAAAAACTGTTTTTT
TRBD1,14,many,TRBV30,TRBJ1-2,CAWSPGTGDYGYTF,TGTGCCTGGAGTCCCGGGACAGGAGACTATGGCTACACCTTC
.,14,.,TRBV18,TRBJ1-5,CASSGAGVDQPQHF,TGTGCCAGCTCCGGGGCGGGGGTAGATCAGCCCCAGCATTTT
TRBD1,15,once,TRBV5-1,TRBJ2-5,CASSARDSSRETQYF,TGCGCCAGCAGCGCACGGGACAGCTCCAGGGAGACCCAGTACTTC
.,14,.,TRBV30,TRBJ1-2,CAWSVWENLYGYTF,TGTGCCTGGAGTGTATGGGAGAATCTCTATGGCTACACCTTC
TRBD1,15,once,TRBV15,TRBJ1-6,CATSRGQDHNSPLHF,TGTGCCACCAGCAGGGGACAGGACCATAATTCACCCCTCCACTTT
.,17,.,TRBV3-1/TRBV3-2,TRBJ1-1,CASSQDPFRDNSDEAFF,TGTGCCAGCAGCCAAGATCCTTTCCGGGACAACAGCGATGAAGCTTTCTTT
TRBD1,16,once,TRBV14,TRBJ2-1,CASSYGDRSYYNEQFF,TGTGCCAGCAGCTACGGGGACAGGTCTTACTACAATGAGCAGTTCTTC
.,16,once,TRBV28,TRBJ1-5,CASSLPLSRRNQPQHF,TGTGCCAGCAGTTTGCCCCTGTCCAGGCGCAATCAGCCCCAGCATTTT
.,15,once,TRBV6-2/TRBV6-3,TRBJ2-2,CASSPTYGSTGELFF,TGTGCCAGCAGCCCAACATACGGGAGCACCGGGGAGCTGTTTTTT
.,13,.,TRBV6-1,TRBJ1-5,CASSDLFSQPQHF,TGTGCCAGCAGTGATTTGTTCAGTCAGCCCCAGCATTTT
TRBD1,14,.,TRBV28,TRBJ1-5,CASSSGQGDQPQHF,TGTGCCAGCAGTTCCGGACAGGGTGATCAGCCCCAGCATTTT
.,13,few,TRBV19,TRBJ1-6,CASSSTGNSPLHF,TGTGCCAGTAGTTCGACAGGTAATTCACCCCTCCACTTT
TRBD1,13,once,TRBV30,TRBJ1-6,CAWKGTGDSPLHF,TGTGCCTGGAAGGGGACAGGGGATTCACCCCTCCACTTT
.,14,.,TRBV6-5,TRBJ1-1,CASSGTFGMTEAFF,TGTGCCAGCAGCGGGACATTCGGCATGACTGAAGCTTTCTTT
.,13,.,TRBV19,TRBJ1-1,CAGSTGLNTEAFF,TGTGCCGGTTCAACAGGCCTGAACACTGAAGCTTTCTTT
TRBD2,18,.,TRBV4-1,TRBJ2-4,CASSQVGAGGGAKNIQYF,TGCGCCAGCAGCCAAGTAGGGGCGGGGGGTGGCGCCAAAAACATTCAGTACTTC
TRBD2,17,.,TRBV10-2,TRBJ2-1,CASSDGGQRGDYNEQFF,TGCGCCAGCAGTGATGGCGGGCAGCGGGGGGACTACAATGAGCAGTTCTTC
TRBD2,12,.,TRBV6-5,TRBJ2-7,CASSFSGGEQYF,TGTGCCAGCAGTTTCTCGGGGGGCGAGCAGTACTTC
.,12,.,TRBV6-5,TRBJ1-4,CASSYSGEKLFF,TGTGCCAGCAGTTACTCCGGGGAAAAACTGTTTTTT
.,15,once,TRBV27,TRBJ2-3,CASSLSGQGSDTQYF,TGTGCCAGCAGTTTATCGGGGCAGGGCTCAGATACGCAGTATTTT
TRBD1,14,few,TRBV27,TRBJ1-1,CASSLGLGQGVAFF,TGTGCCAGCAGTTTGGGCCTCGGACAGGGAGTAGCTTTCTTT
.,19,.,TRBV6-4,TRBJ2-4,CASSDSSGVEELAKNIQYF,TGTGCCAGCAGTGACTCGTCAGGGGTAGAGGAACTAGCCAAAAACATTCAGTACTTC
TRBD1,14,.,TRBV7-9,TRBJ1-2,CASSVIRDSHGYTF,TGTGCCAGCAGCGTGATCCGGGACAGCCATGGCTACACCTTC
.,13,.,TRBV27,TRBJ2-5,CASSSRGQETQYF,TGTGCCAGCAGTTCGCGAGGGCAGGAGACCCAGTACTTC
.,15,.,TRBV11-3,TRBJ1-1,CASSSGGQSNTEAFF,TGTGCCAGCAGCTCAGGCGGACAATCGAACACTGAAGCTTTCTTT
.,14,.,TRBV10-2,TRBJ1-1,CASRVDRLNTEAFF,TGCGCCAGCAGGGTGGACAGACTGAACACTGAAGCTTTCTTT
TRBD2,14,.,TRBV3-1/TRBV3-2,TRBJ2-5,CASRREGSQETQYF,TGTGCCAGCAGGAGGGAGGGGAGCCAAGAGACCCAGTACTTC